Shown below are 17 T cell receptor beta chains from a single sample sequenced in a study of cytomegalovirus exposure and HLA in healthy donors (dated by TCRdb to between 2016 and 2019). The library was prepared using the immunoSEQ multiplex PCR assay. A mixture of 60 forward primers for TCR Vbeta segments and 13 reverse primers for TCR Jbeta segments was used in the multiplex PCR. This is the immuneACCESS table as TCRdb keeps it, with only in-frame sequences that have V and J called. A part of the clones is gone; compared with another copy, unresolved V genes explain less than half, and the rest is unexplained. For this sample there are around 100,000 clones; about 78% appear just once. The ten largest account for approximately 5% of the sample. Material for sequencing was PBMCs. The source of these receptors is a woman aged 25 to 39 in good health and CMV-seropositive.

The chain has TRBV9 and TRBJ2-2, with TRBD2 as a possible D gene (6 bases). The germline V gene has CDR1 SGDLS and CDR2 YYNGEE. The CDR3 is 16 amino acids. Between the trimmed V and J ends, which lost 3 bases and 4 bases, there was a span of 16 bases. The CDR3 DNA follows: TGTGCCAGCAGCGCCCCAGGAGGGTATGTCACCGGGGAGCTGTTTTTT. It yields the protein CASSAPGGYVTGELFF.

The chain joins TRBV5-5 to TRBJ1-2; the D is unclear. Germline lookup yields CDR1 SGHKS and CDR2 YYEKEE (reference sequence). The V gene lost 7 bases and the J gene lost 1 base, with 8 bases spanning the gap. The length of the CDR3 is 12 residues. CDR3 region: CASSEGNYGYTF. The CDR3 DNA reads TGTGCCAGCTCCGAGGGTAACTATGGCTACACCTTC.

This clone was picked up one time. This chain joins TRBV18 and TRBJ2-7, with 7 bases aligning to TRBD1. After removal of 2 bases from V and 2 bases from J, the junction contained 3 bases not matched to a gene. CDR1 is KGHSH, CDR2 LQKENI, per germline. There are 14 residues in the CDR3. The CDR3 loop reads CASSPDRAAYEQYF. The CDR3, as DNA: TGTGCCAGCTCACCAGACAGGGCAGCCTACGAGCAGTACTTC.

The chain couples TRBV11-3 to TRBJ2-5; D is ambiguous. Germline CDR1 SGHNT, CDR2 YENEEA. The CDR3 runs to 15 residues. V shed 3 bases and J shed 5 bases, with 16 bases lying between them. The CDR3 coding sequence is TGTGCCAGCAGCTTTATTTTGACTTTTGGGGAGACCCAGTACTTC. Translation gives CASSFILTFGETQYF.

Details on this clone: This sample also contains other DNA sequences that code for the same CDR3. The rearrangement uses TRBV14 and TRBJ2-3; TRBD1 matches at 9 bases. The germline gives CDR1 SGHDN, CDR2 FVKESK. CDR3 size: 15 residues. Trimming at V came to 5 bases and at J to 1 base, leaving 4 bases not matched to a gene. CDR3 sequence reads: CASSDRDRGTDTQYF. CDR3 DNA sequence: TGTGCCAGCAGCGACCGGGACAGGGGCACAGATACGCAGTATTTT.

The chain carries TRBV2 and TRBJ1-1; D gene ambiguous. Trimming removed 8 bases at V and 5 bases at J, with 18 bases between. The V gene's germline CDR1 is SNHLY and CDR2 FYNNEI. The CDR3 loop spans 14 amino acids. The CDR3 DNA follows: TGTGCCAGCCCCCTGGAATCGGGTGGAACTGAAGCTTTCTTT. Protein: CASPLESGGTEAFF. The whole variable domain, filled in from reference TRBV2 and TRBJ1-1, reads EPEVTQTPSHQVTQMGQEVILRCVPISNHLYFYWYRQILGQKVEFLVSFYNNEISEKSEIFDDQFSVERPDGSNFTLKIRSTKLEDSAMYFCASPLESGGTEAFFGQGTRLTVV.

The chain is built from TRBV6-4 and TRBJ2-7; D is perhaps TRBD1 (8 bases). V lost 5 bases and J lost 2, with 25 bases in between. The CDR3 totals 18 residues. The germline V gene encodes CDR1 MRHNA and CDR2 SNTAGT. CDR3 in amino acids: CASSSGTGIGSGTYEQYF. DNA for the CDR3: TGTGCCAGCAGTTCCGGGACAGGTATCGGCAGCGGGACCTACGAGCAGTACTTC.

J is TRBJ1-1 and V is TRBV11-2; D unresolved. CDR3 length: 14 amino acids. Deletions cut 1 base from V and 5 bases from J, with 11 bases between. Germline CDR1 and CDR2: SGHAT and FQNNGV. CDR3 coding DNA: TGTGCCAGCAGCTTAGTGCATCCGGGGACTGAAGCTTTCTTT. Amino acids: CASSLVHPGTEAFF.

In DNA, the CDR3 is TGTGCCAGCCATCCTAGCGGGAGGCACAATGAGCAGTTCTTC. Its translation is CASHPSGRHNEQFF. The chain is built from TRBV7-9 and TRBJ2-1, with 11 bases that match TRBD2. After removal of 8 bases from V and 5 bases from J, the junction contained 5 bases not matched to a gene. The CDR3 loop spans 14 amino acids. Germline lookup yields CDR1 SEHNR and CDR2 FQNEAQ (reference sequence).

This chain uses TRBV5-4 with TRBJ1-2; no firm D call. Trimming removed 3 bases at V and 1 base at J, with 13 bases between. Germline V lookup: CDR1 SGHNT, CDR2 YYREEE (reference sequence). This CDR3 contains 15 residues. DNA for the CDR3: TGTGCCAGCAGCTCACCGCTAACAGATAACTATGGCTACACCTTC. Its translation: CASSSPLTDNYGYTF.

The V call is TRBV7-2, the J call TRBJ2-7; possibly TRBD2 for D (6 bases). The germline gives CDR1 SGHTA, CDR2 FQGNSA. V was cut by 6 bases and J by 4 bases, with 16 bases left in between. CDR3 length: 14 amino acids. Here the CDR3 reads CASSPGWRGYEQYF. CDR3 coding DNA: TGTGCCAGCAGTCCGGGGTGGCGGGGTTACGAGCAGTACTTC.

The rearrangement joins TRBV6-1 to TRBJ2-2; D is unclear. The V and J ends lost 8 bases and 0 bases respectively, with 10 bases between them. CDR1 and CDR2 from the germline V gene are MNHNS and SASEGT. The CDR3 consists of 14 residues. The CDR3 loop is CASPRSANTGELFF. CDR3 DNA sequence: TGTGCCAGCCCTAGATCGGCGAACACCGGGGAGCTGTTTTTT.

This clone was seen only a few times. This rearrangement joins TRBV5-1 to TRBJ2-5, with D unresolved. Trimming stripped 1 base from V and 4 bases from J, with 5 bases between. Germline CDR1 is SGHRS and CDR2 is YFSETQ. The CDR3 loop spans 12 amino acids. The CDR3 bases are TGCGCCAGCAGCTTGAATATAGAGACCCAGTACTTC. Translating gives CASSLNIETQYF.

The rearrangement uses TRBV18 and TRBJ2-7; possible D gene TRBD2, 7 bases. The V end lost 3 bases, the J end lost 9 bases, and 21 bases lay between the germline ends. The CDR3 runs to 15 residues. CDR1 KGHSH and CDR2 LQKENI come from the germline V gene. DNA for the CDR3: TGTGCCAGCTCACCCCCAGGACGGGGGGCATCCGGGCAGTACTTC. This codes for CASSPPGRGASGQYF.

This chain links TRBV15 with TRBJ2-3, with D unclear. Germline-derived CDR1 and CDR2 are LNHNV and YYDKDF (reference sequence). The germline V and J ends were trimmed by 0 bases and 4 bases, with 5 bases remaining between them. CDR3 length: 13 amino acids. CDR3 sequence (DNA): TGTGCCACCAGCAGAGACCCGGCAGATACGCAGTATTTT. Translation: CATSRDPADTQYF. Filled out from reference TRBV15 and TRBJ2-3, the complete variable domain reads DAMVIQNPRYQVTQFGKPVTLSCSQTLNHNVMYWYQQKSSQAPKLLFHYYDKDFNNEADTPDNFQSRRPNTSFCFLDIRSPGLGDTAMYLCATSRDPADTQYFGPGTRLTVL.

The CDR3 coding sequence is TGTGCCAGTACCGCGGGACAGACGAACACTGAAGCTTTCTTT. Translation: CASTAGQTNTEAFF. V is TRBV19 and J is TRBJ1-1; 7 nucleotides match TRBD1. From germline, CDR1 is LNHDA and CDR2 SQIVND (reference sequence). V was clipped by 7 bases and J by 1 base; unmatched bases: 6. This CDR3 has 14 residues.

The chain employs TRBV7-9 and TRBJ1-2; no definite D call. Germline V gene data show CDR1 as SEHNR and CDR2 as FQNEAQ (reference sequence). The CDR3 is 16 amino acids. The V end was cut by 5 bases, the J end by 6 bases, with 22 bases between. The CDR3 reads CASSRAWQASFHGYTF. Here the CDR3 DNA reads TGTGCCAGCAGCCGTGCCTGGCAGGCCAGTTTTCATGGCTACACCTTC.